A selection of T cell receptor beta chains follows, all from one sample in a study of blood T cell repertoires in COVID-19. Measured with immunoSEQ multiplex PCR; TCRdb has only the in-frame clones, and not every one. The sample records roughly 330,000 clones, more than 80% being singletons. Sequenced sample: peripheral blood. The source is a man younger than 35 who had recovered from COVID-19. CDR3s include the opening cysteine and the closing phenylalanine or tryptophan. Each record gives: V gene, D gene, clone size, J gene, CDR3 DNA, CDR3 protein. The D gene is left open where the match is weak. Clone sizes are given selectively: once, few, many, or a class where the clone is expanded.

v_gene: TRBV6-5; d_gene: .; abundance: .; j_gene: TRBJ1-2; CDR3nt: TGTGCCAGCAGTTACTCGCTACAGGGTGTCTATGGCTACACCTTC; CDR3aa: CASSYSLQGVYGYTF
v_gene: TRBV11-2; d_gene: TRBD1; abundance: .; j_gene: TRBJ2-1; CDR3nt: TGTGCCAGCAGCCAACAGGGGAATGAGCAGTTCTTC; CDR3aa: CASSQQGNEQFF
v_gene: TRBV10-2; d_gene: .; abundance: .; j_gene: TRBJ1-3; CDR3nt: TGCGCCAGCAGTACAGATGGAAACACCATATATTTT; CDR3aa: CASSTDGNTIYF
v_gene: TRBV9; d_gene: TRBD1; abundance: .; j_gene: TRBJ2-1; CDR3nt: TGTGCCAGCAGCAAGGGACAGGGGCCTTACAATGAGCAGTTCTTC; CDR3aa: CASSKGQGPYNEQFF
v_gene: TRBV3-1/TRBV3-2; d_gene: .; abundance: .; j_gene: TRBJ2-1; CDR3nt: TGTGCCAGCAGCCAAGACGGTCTAGGCTCCTACAATGAGCAGTTCTTC; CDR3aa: CASSQDGLGSYNEQFF
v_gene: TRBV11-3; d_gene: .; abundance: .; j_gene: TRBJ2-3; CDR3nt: TGTGCCAGCAGCCCCAAGGGGGGGCCCACAGATACGCAGTATTTT; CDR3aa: CASSPKGGPTDTQYF
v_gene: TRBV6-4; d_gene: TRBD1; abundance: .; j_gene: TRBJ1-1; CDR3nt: TGTGCCAGCAGTGACTCGGGACAGGGGGAGAAAGCTTTCTTT; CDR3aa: CASSDSGQGEKAFF
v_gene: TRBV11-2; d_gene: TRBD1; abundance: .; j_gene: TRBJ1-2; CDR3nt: TGTGCCAGCAGCTCCCGGGACAGGGGGTTTGGCTACACCTTC; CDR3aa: CASSSRDRGFGYTF
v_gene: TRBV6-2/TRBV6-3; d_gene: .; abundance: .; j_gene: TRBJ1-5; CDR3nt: TGTGCCAGCAGTTACCGAGCTGAAGGGGGCAATCAGCCCCAGCATTTT; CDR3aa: CASSYRAEGGNQPQHF
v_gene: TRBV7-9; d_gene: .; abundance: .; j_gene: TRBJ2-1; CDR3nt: TGTGCCAGCAGCTCATGGACAGACGAGCAGTTCTTC; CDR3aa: CASSSWTDEQFF
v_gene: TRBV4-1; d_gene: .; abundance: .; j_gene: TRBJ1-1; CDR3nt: TGCGCCAGCAGCACCGGACACACAAACACTGAAGCTTTCTTT; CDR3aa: CASSTGHTNTEAFF
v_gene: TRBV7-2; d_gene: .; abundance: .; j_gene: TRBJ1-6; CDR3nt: TGTGCCAGCAGCGCACTCACAGGGAATTCACCCCTCCACTTT; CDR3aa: CASSALTGNSPLHF
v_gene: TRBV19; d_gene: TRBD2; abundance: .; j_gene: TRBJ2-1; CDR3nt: TGTGCCAGTAGTATATCGACTAGCGGGAGTTTCGACAATGAGCAGTTCTTC; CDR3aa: CASSISTSGSFDNEQFF
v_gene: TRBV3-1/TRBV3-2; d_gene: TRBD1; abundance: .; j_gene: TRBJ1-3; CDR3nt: TGTGCCAGCAGTCGATCGACAGGGTCTGGAAACACCATATATTTT; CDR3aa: CASSRSTGSGNTIYF
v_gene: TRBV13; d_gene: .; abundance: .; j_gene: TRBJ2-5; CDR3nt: TGTGCCAGCAGCTTAAACAGGGAGCCAGAGACCCAGTACTTC; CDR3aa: CASSLNREPETQYF
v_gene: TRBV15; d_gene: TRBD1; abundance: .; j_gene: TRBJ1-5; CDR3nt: TGTGCCACCAGCAGAGCTAACAGGGGCGGAGGTCAGCCCCAGCATTTT; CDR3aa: CATSRANRGGGQPQHF
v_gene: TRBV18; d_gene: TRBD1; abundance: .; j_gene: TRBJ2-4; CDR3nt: TGTGCCAGCTCAGGACAGGGGGCAAACATTCAGTACTTC; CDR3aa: CASSGQGANIQYF
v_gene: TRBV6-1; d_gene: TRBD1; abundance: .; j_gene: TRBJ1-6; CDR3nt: TGTGCCAGCAGTGAAGCTCAGGGGGCAAAATCACCCCTCCACTTT; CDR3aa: CASSEAQGAKSPLHF
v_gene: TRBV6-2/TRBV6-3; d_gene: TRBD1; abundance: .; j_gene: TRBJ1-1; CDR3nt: TGTGCCAGCAGTTACGGTACAGGGGGCGTTGACACTGAAGCTTTCTTT; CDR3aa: CASSYGTGGVDTEAFF
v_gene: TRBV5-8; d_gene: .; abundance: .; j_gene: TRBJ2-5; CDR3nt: TGTGCCAGCAGCTTACGGGAGACCCAGTACTTC; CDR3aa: CASSLRETQYF
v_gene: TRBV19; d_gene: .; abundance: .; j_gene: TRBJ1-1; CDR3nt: TGTGCCAGTAGTATTAACCAGGGAAGGATCGAAGCTTTCTTT; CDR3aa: CASSINQGRIEAFF
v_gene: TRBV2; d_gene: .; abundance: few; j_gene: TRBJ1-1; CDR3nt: TGTGCCAGCCATGGGAGGGGGAACACTGAAGCTTTCTTT; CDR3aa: CASHGRGNTEAFF
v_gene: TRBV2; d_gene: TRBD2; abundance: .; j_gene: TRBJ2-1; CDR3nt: TGTGCCAGTTCGGCGGGAGCTATCAATTACAATGAGCAGTTCTTC; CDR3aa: CASSAGAINYNEQFF
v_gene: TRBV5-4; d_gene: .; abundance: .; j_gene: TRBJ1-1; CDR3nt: TGTGCCAGCAGCTTGGACCTCCAGGGGAACACTGAAGCTTTCTTT; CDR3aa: CASSLDLQGNTEAFF
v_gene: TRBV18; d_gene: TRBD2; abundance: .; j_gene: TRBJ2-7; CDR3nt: TGTGCCAGCTCTGGTAGCGGGAGGGATTACGAGCAGTACTTC; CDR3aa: CASSGSGRDYEQYF
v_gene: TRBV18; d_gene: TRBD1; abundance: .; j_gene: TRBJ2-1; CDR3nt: TGTGCCAGCTCACACTGGACAGGCCTCTACAATGAGCAGTTCTTC; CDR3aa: CASSHWTGLYNEQFF
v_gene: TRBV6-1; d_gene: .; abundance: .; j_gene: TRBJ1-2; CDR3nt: TGTGCCAGCAGTGAGGGGGGGAGCTATGGCTACACCTTC; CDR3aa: CASSEGGSYGYTF
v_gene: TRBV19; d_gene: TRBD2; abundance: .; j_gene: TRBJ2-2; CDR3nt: TGTGCCAGTAGACCAGGGACTAGCTTCGCCGGGGAGCTGTTTTTT; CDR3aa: CASRPGTSFAGELFF
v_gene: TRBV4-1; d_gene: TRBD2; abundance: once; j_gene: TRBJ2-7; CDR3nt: TGCGCCAGCAGCCAGACAAACTTAGCGGGAACCTACGAGCAGTACTTC; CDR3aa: CASSQTNLAGTYEQYF